This T cell receptor (beta chain) originates from a study of cytomegalovirus exposure and HLA in healthy donors. Study-wide findings and caveats: Some highly shared sequence variants likely arose as a pipeline artifact. In an earlier analysis, most TCR beta V segments were productive about 87% or about 30% of the time.

A single count supports this clone. What it binds is not known. Use of 60 Vbeta and 13 Jbeta primers characterized the PCR. Measured with immunoSEQ multiplex PCR; TCRdb has only the in-frame clones, and not every one. The sample has 150,000 to 180,000 clones, 80% seen once. This receptor was taken from a woman aged 40 to 50 in good health and CMV-seropositive. The sequencing sample was made of PBMCs.

CDR3 region: CSVTGGETQYF. CDR3 DNA sequence: TGCAGCGTGACGGGGGGGGAGACCCAGTACTTC. The chain carries TRBV29-1 and TRBJ2-5; 8 bases fit TRBD2. After removal of 6 bases from V and 5 bases from J, the junction contained 2 bases not matched to a gene. Germline-derived CDR1 and CDR2 are SQVTM and ANQGSEA. The length of the CDR3 is 11 residues.